Listed below are T cell receptor beta chains from one sample, sequenced in a study of early T cells in non-severe SARS-CoV-2 infection. Each CDR3 protein gets one entry after TCRdb re-called the 5' RACE reads with MiXCR. The sample includes more than 70,000 distinct CDR3 sequences, over 9% of them seen just once. What was sequenced was whole blood. The receptors here all came from an adult who was a healthcare worker with PCR-confirmed SARS-CoV-2 infection or an uninfected control (not recorded which). The CDR3 runs from the conserved cysteine through the conserved F or W. A D gene is named only where the DNA matches it firmly.

D	V	CDR3
-	TRBV11-2	CASRPTVRGTDTQYF
TRBD2	TRBV10-3	CAISAGTSGQGLNEQYF
TRBD1	TRBV18	CASSLRQGGDSPLHF
TRBD1	TRBV7-3	CASSYGTGEDTQYF
-	TRBV7-2	CASSPRLGARGDTQYF
TRBD1	TRBV5-6	CASSGLGQGSYEQYF
-	TRBV2	CASSRPGSYEQYF
TRBD2	TRBV7-2	CASSATSGRWNEQFF
-	TRBV6-5	CASSYSAGSGNTIYF
TRBD2	TRBV5-1	CASSLLSGHSTDTQYF
-	TRBV15	CATSRGDHNEQFF
-	TRBV9	CASSVWRCHRTPGSCFF
-	TRBV12-3/TRBV12-4	CASRASGTVNYGYTF
-	TRBV25-1	CASRGGGNQPQHF
TRBD1	TRBV27	CASSDRGVADTQYF
-	TRBV18	CASSLTTGELFF
-	TRBV3-1	CASSQNLGGGETQYF
TRBD1	TRBV20-1	CSANRDSYGYTF
TRBD2	TRBV7-2	CASSLALAGVSVTQYF
TRBD2	TRBV2	CASSGLASILYEQYF
-	TRBV29-1	CSVEIGQQTQYF
-	TRBV7-2	CASSKSGTVAQYF
TRBD2	TRBV7-2	CASSSSSGGYNEQFF
TRBD2	TRBV7-2	CASCLGLAALDEQFF
-	TRBV4-3	CASSQGSPSAYRGQYF
TRBD1	TRBV20-1	CSATGQANHEQYF
-	TRBV28	CASTTANEQFF
-	TRBV10-3	CAISEGGRIEAFF
-	TRBV7-2	CASKAGTPLDTQYF
-	TRBV7-2	CASSSAALLGETQYF
-	TRBV6-6	CASSSPENSPLHF
-	TRBV29-1	CSVERGSYEQYF
-	TRBV6-1	CASSEAPREAFF